This is a list of T cell receptor beta chains from one sample in a study of blood T cell repertoires in COVID-19. Method: immunoSEQ multiplex PCR; TCRdb's copy keeps in-frame clones and lacks some. The sample lists about 130,000 clones, around 87% seen once, with roughly 2.5% in the top ten. Sequencing used peripheral blood. The origin of the receptors is a man aged 45-65 years with active COVID-19. CDR3s include the opening cysteine and the closing phenylalanine or tryptophan. Each record gives: D gene, V gene, J gene, clone size, CDR3 protein, CDR3 DNA. The D gene is left open where the match is weak. Size is stated for part of the rows, as once, few or many counts, or as a class when the clone is expanded.

>NA|TRBV18|TRBJ1-6|few
CASSPSGTKSPLHF
TGTGCCAGCTCACCATCAGGGACAAAGTCACCCCTCCACTTT
>TRBD1|TRBV27|TRBJ1-6|NA
CASRRGTGGDSPLHF
TGTGCCAGCAGGCGTGGGACAGGGGGCGACTCACCCCTCCACTTT
>NA|TRBV24-1|TRBJ1-2|NA
CATSETVYGYTF
TGTGCCACCAGTGAAACGGTCTATGGCTACACCTTC
>NA|TRBV12-3/TRBV12-4|TRBJ2-3|NA
CASTPGSSRTQYF
TGTGCCAGCACCCCGGGGAGCAGCAGGACGCAGTATTTT
>TRBD2|TRBV7-2|TRBJ2-5|NA
CASSFSGGALARETQYF
TGTGCCAGCAGCTTTAGCGGGGGGGCCTTAGCTAGGGAGACCCAGTACTTC
>TRBD1|TRBV7-9|TRBJ1-4|once
CASSPTRPGQKVRGLFF
TGTGCCAGCAGCCCGACGAGACCGGGACAGAAGGTTCGGGGGCTGTTTTTT
>TRBD2|TRBV19|TRBJ2-3|once
CASSTAGGPLDTQYF
TGTGCCAGTAGTACAGCGGGGGGGCCTCTAGATACGCAGTATTTT
>NA|TRBV5-1|TRBJ1-5|few
CASSFGGAGPQHF
TGCGCCAGCAGCTTTGGTGGGGCCGGGCCCCAGCATTTT
>NA|TRBV2|TRBJ1-1|NA
CAARMNTEAFF
TGTGCCGCTAGGATGAACACTGAAGCTTTCTTT
>NA|TRBV18|TRBJ2-7|NA
CASSPSTYEQYF
TGTGCCAGCTCACCAAGCACCTACGAGCAGTACTTC
>NA|TRBV12-3/TRBV12-4|TRBJ1-2|NA
CASSSSTAYGYTF
TGTGCCAGCAGTTCATCGACAGCCTATGGCTACACCTTC
>TRBD1|TRBV12-5|TRBJ1-6|NA
CASGLPTSTGGNGNSPLHF
TGTGCTAGTGGTTTGCCTACCTCGACAGGGGGCAACGGTAATTCACCCCTCCACTTT
>TRBD1|TRBV29-1|TRBJ1-4|NA
CSAPMSGQQTATNEKLFF
TGCAGCGCCCCCATGTCGGGACAGCAAACGGCAACTAATGAAAAACTGTTTTTT
>TRBD1|TRBV7-7|TRBJ2-3|once
CASSPTGTGGTDTQYF
TGTGCCAGCAGCCCTACCGGGACAGGGGGAACAGATACGCAGTATTTT
>NA|TRBV10-3|TRBJ2-2|NA
CAISANVGTGELFF
TGTGCCATCAGTGCTAACGTCGGCACCGGGGAGCTGTTTTTT
>NA|TRBV5-1|TRBJ1-2|NA
CASSLEANRAPDGYTF
TGCGCCAGCAGCTTGGAGGCCAACAGGGCCCCCGATGGCTACACCTTC
>NA|TRBV6-5|TRBJ2-5|NA
CASTAEAQYF
TGTGCCAGCACTGCGGAGGCCCAGTACTTC
>NA|TRBV10-3|TRBJ1-5|once
CAISVDTQGQPQHF
TGTGCCATCAGTGTGGACACACAGGGACAGCCCCAGCATTTT
>TRBD1|TRBV7-6|TRBJ1-5|NA
CASSLEQGFSNQPQHF
TGTGCCAGCAGCTTAGAACAGGGGTTTAGCAATCAGCCCCAGCATTTT
>TRBD2|TRBV7-2|TRBJ2-1|NA
CASSAASGEQFF
TGTGCCAGCAGCGCTGCTAGCGGCGAGCAGTTCTTC
>TRBD1|TRBV4-3|TRBJ1-1|NA
CASSQSRQGNTEAFF
TGCGCCAGCAGCCAATCTCGACAGGGGAACACTGAAGCTTTCTTT
>TRBD1|TRBV27|TRBJ1-6|few
CASSTSDRGQSPLHF
TGTGCCAGCAGTACGTCCGACAGGGGGCAATCACCCCTCCACTTT
>NA|TRBV2|TRBJ1-6|NA
CASSDAGANSPLHF
TGTGCCAGCAGTGATGCAGGGGCTAATTCACCCCTCCACTTT
>TRBD2|TRBV2|TRBJ2-5|NA
CASSLSGGAGETQYF
TGTGCCAGCAGCCTTAGCGGGGGGGCGGGAGAGACCCAGTACTTC
>NA|TRBV5-1|TRBJ1-4|NA
CASSQDIISEKLFF
TGCGCCAGCAGCCAGGACATTATCTCTGAAAAACTGTTTTTT
>TRBD1|TRBV7-9|TRBJ1-6|few
CASSPGTGTGDNSPLHF
TGTGCCAGCAGCCCGGGCACCGGGACAGGGGATAATTCACCCCTCCACTTT
>TRBD2|TRBV5-3|TRBJ2-3|NA
CARSLEASGGLTDTQYF
TGTGCCAGAAGCTTGGAAGCTAGCGGGGGCCTCACAGATACGCAGTATTTT
>NA|TRBV10-1|TRBJ1-2|NA
CASIPQYTF
TGCGCCAGCATACCCCAGTACACCTTC
>NA|TRBV19|TRBJ1-6|few
CASSAGVSYNSPLHF
TGTGCCAGTAGTGCAGGGGTCTCCTATAATTCACCCCTCCACTTT
>TRBD1|TRBV3-1/TRBV3-2|TRBJ2-5|once
CASSHWTGDPETQYF
TGTGCCAGCAGCCACTGGACAGGGGATCCCGAGACCCAGTACTTC
>TRBD1|TRBV19|TRBJ1-2|NA
CATEDRGSSNYGYTF
TGTGCCACCGAGGACAGGGGATCGTCTAACTATGGCTACACCTTC
>NA|TRBV19|TRBJ1-5|NA
CASSISGVQPQHF
TGTGCCAGTAGTATCTCGGGGGTTCAGCCCCAGCATTTT
>TRBD1|TRBV3-1/TRBV3-2|TRBJ1-2|NA
CASSRPGQGARGYTF
TGTGCCAGCAGCCGACCGGGACAGGGGGCTCGTGGCTACACCTTC
>NA|TRBV9|TRBJ2-2|NA
CASSVTAKTGELFF
TGTGCCAGCAGCGTAACAGCAAAGACCGGGGAGCTGTTTTTT
>NA|TRBV9|TRBJ2-1|NA
CASSVIGSSYNEQFF
TGTGCCAGCAGCGTTATTGGCAGCTCCTACAATGAGCAGTTCTTC
>TRBD1|TRBV15|TRBJ1-4|NA
CATSRDGGREVSQGELFF
TGTGCCACCAGCAGAGATGGTGGTAGGGAGGTATCTCAGGGGGAACTGTTTTTT
>NA|TRBV6-1|TRBJ2-4|NA
CASSEGQKNIQYF
TGTGCCAGCAGTGAAGGGCAGAAAAACATTCAGTACTTC
>TRBD1|TRBV3-1/TRBV3-2|TRBJ2-7|NA
CASSPAGGDYEQYF
TGTGCCAGCAGCCCCGCAGGGGGCGATTACGAGCAGTACTTC
>TRBD1|TRBV5-1|TRBJ2-7|NA
CASSLVGTARGQYF
TGCGCCAGCAGCTTGGTAGGGACAGCCAGAGGGCAGTACTTC
>TRBD1|TRBV7-9|TRBJ2-5|NA
CASTPRTGQETQYF
TGTGCCAGCACCCCTCGGACAGGTCAAGAGACCCAGTACTTC
>TRBD2|TRBV19|TRBJ2-5|NA
CASSTTSGGRQETQYF
TGTGCCAGTAGTACGACTAGCGGGGGGCGCCAAGAGACCCAGTACTTC
>NA|TRBV10-3|TRBJ2-7|NA
CAISESMYEQYF
TGTGCCATCAGTGAGTCTATGTACGAGCAGTACTTC
>NA|TRBV6-5|TRBJ1-2|NA
CASSTDRLDGYTF
TGTGCCAGCAGCACCGACAGGCTCGATGGCTACACCTTC